The 21 T cell receptor beta chains given below trace back to one sample, sequenced in a study of T cells in Graves' hyperthyroidism and ophthalmopathy. TCR beta CDR3 region amplification was performed from RNA transcripts. The HTBI primer set served for first-round RT-PCR of the TCR CDR3. TCRdb ran MiXCR on the multiplex PCR reads and lists one entry per CDR3 protein. This sample has around 400,000 distinct CDR3 sequences, with just under 25% found just once. Sequenced sample: blood. The receptor set was obtained from a man aged 45-65 years with Graves' hyperthyroidism.

This clonotype was observed a few times. V and J are TRBV27 and TRBJ1-2; the D gene is possibly TRBD1 (6 bases). The CDR3 consists of 15 residues. CDR1 is MNHEY, CDR2 SMNVEV, per germline (reference sequence). The V end lost 6 bases, the J end lost 3 bases, and 17 bases lay between the germline ends. Here the CDR3 reads CASRNRQADYYGYTF. The CDR3 DNA reads as TGTGCCAGCAGGAACCGACAGGCCGACTACTATGGCTACACCTTC.

The sample holds many counts of this clonotype. This sequence joins TRBV2 and TRBJ2-1; the match to TRBD1 covers 7 bases. V shed 4 bases and J 3 bases; nucleotides not matched to a gene: 3. The CDR3 runs to 14 residues. Germline V gene sequence: CDR1 SNHLY, CDR2 FYNNEI. This chain's CDR3 is CASSAQGSYNEQFF. CDR3 sequence (DNA): TGTGCCAGCAGTGCACAGGGGAGCTACAATGAGCAGTTCTTC.

This clonotype was recorded at least ten times. The chain joins TRBV30 to TRBJ2-1, with TRBD2 as a possible D gene (6 bases). The V gene lost 0 bases and the J gene lost 8 bases, with 8 bases spanning the gap. The CDR3 covers 12 residues. Germline CDR1 is GTSNPN and CDR2 is SVGIG (reference sequence). The CDR3 loop is CAWSVAGYEQFF. The CDR3 nucleotides read TGTGCCTGGAGTGTAGCGGGTTATGAGCAGTTCTTC.

This chain connects TRBV6-1 to TRBJ1-1, with D tentatively TRBD1 (6 bases). Germline assignment: CDR1 MNHNS and CDR2 SASEGT. Trimming shortened V by 3 bases and J by 1 base, and 12 bases separated the two germline ends. CDR3 size: 15 residues. CDR3 nucleotide sequence: TGTGCCAGCAGTGACCAGGGACACCGGAACACTGAAGCTTTCTTT. Residues: CASSDQGHRNTEAFF.

The gene calls are TRBV29-1 and TRBJ2-3, with D possibly TRBD2 on 7 matching bases. The V end lost 6 bases, the J end lost 5 bases, and 15 bases lay between the germline ends. The CDR3 loop spans 13 amino acids. Germline CDR1 reads SQVTM; CDR2 reads ANQGSEA. The CDR3 nucleotides are TGCAGCGTCCGAGGGGGGGCGGGAGATACGCAGTATTTT. Residues: CSVRGGAGDTQYF.

V is TRBV20-1 and J is TRBJ2-5, with 8 bases identical to TRBD1. The germline V gene has CDR1 DFQATT and CDR2 SNEGSKA (reference sequence). With V trimmed by 3 bases and J by 5 bases, 11 bases remained unmatched. The CDR3 runs 15 residues. CDR3 DNA: TGCAGTGCTAGTTTTCAGGGGGCGTGGGGGGAGACCCAGTACTTC. Protein: CSASFQGAWGETQYF.

About this clonotype itself: The junction shows a germline mismatch at one end, possibly a read error. The V gene is TRBV7-3, the J gene TRBJ2-3; TRBD2 is a possible D gene (7 bases). This CDR3 is 17 amino acids long. Germline values: CDR1 SGHTA, CDR2 FQGTGA. CDR3 sequence reads: CASSLSGAGGATDTQYF. The CDR3 DNA reads TGCGCCAGCAGCCTCAGCGGGGCCGGGGGCGCGACAGATACGCAGTATTTT.

This clonotype has ten or more counts. This chain links TRBV7-8 with TRBJ2-7, with no clear D. Germline values: CDR1 SGHVS, CDR2 FQNEAQ. This CDR3 comprises 12 residues. V was shortened by 1 base and J by 2 bases, with 3 bases between the two germline ends. CDR3 loop: CASSLEPYEQYF. The CDR3 region has the DNA TGTGCCAGCAGCTTAGAGCCCTACGAGCAGTACTTC.

The chain joins TRBV13 to TRBJ2-7, with TRBD2 matching over 7 bases. The length of the CDR3 is 14 residues. The V gene's germline CDR1 is PRHDT and CDR2 FYEKMQ (reference sequence). Germline trimming cut 1 base from V and 7 bases from J; bases unmatched to any gene: 7. Here the CDR3 DNA reads TGTGCCAGCAGCTTAGCGGGGCGTAGCGGGGAGCAGTACTTC. Its translation is CASSLAGRSGEQYF.

This clonotype was counted once. The chain employs TRBV9 and TRBJ2-7; D is unresolved. The CDR3 spans 12 residues. Germline CDR1 SGDLS, CDR2 YYNGEE. Trimming removed 3 bases at V and 6 bases at J, with 10 bases between. In DNA, the CDR3 is TGTGCCAGCAGCGAGTCCGGCCGCGAGCAGTACTTC. Protein: CASSESGREQYF.

In this sample, this clonotype turned up many times. This rearrangement joins TRBV28 to TRBJ1-2; the match to TRBD1 covers 7 bases. V shed 5 bases, J shed 8 bases, and the junction held 5 bases outside the gene matches. The CDR3 is 12 residues long. Germline values: CDR1 MDHEN, CDR2 SYDVKM. The CDR3 nucleotides are TGTGCCAGCAGTCGAACAGGGGACGGCTACACCTTC. Translation: CASSRTGDGYTF.

At least ten counts were recorded for this clonotype. The chain has TRBV2 and TRBJ2-2, with no clear D. Germline assignment: CDR1 SNHLY and CDR2 FYNNEI. The V end lost 8 bases, the J end lost 5 bases, and 6 bases lay between the germline ends. CDR3 length equals 11 residues. DNA of the CDR3: TGTGCCAGCTCACCTACCGGGGAGCTGTTTTTT. This sequence encodes CASSPTGELFF. Full variable domain (rest looked up from reference TRBV2 and TRBJ2-2): EPEVTQTPSHQVTQMGQEVILRCVPISNHLYFYWYRQILGQKVEFLVSFYNNEISEKSEIFDDQFSVERPDGSNFTLKIRSTKLEDSAMYFCASSPTGELFFGEGSRLTVL.

A few counts support this clonotype. The chain's CDR3 is CASSRGLAASTDTQYF. The CDR3 DNA sequence: TGCGCCAGCAGCAGGGGACTAGCGGCTAGCACAGATACGCAGTATTTT. V usage is TRBV5-1 and J usage is TRBJ2-3; 11 nucleotides line up with TRBD2. The CDR3 is 16 amino acids. CDR1 SGHRS and CDR2 YFSETQ come from the germline V gene. V shed 4 bases and J 0 bases; nucleotides not matched to a gene: 4.

The V call is TRBV10-3, the J call TRBJ1-2; 8 bases align to TRBD1. Germline-derived CDR1 and CDR2 are ENHRY and SYGVKD. Trimming took 0 bases from V and 3 from J; bases not matched to a gene: 0. This CDR3 has 14 amino acids. In DNA, the CDR3 is TGTGCCATCAGTGAGTCGACAGGGGACTATGGCTACACCTTC. This sequence encodes CAISESTGDYGYTF.

This clonotype showed up many times. V gene TRBV3-1 combines with J gene TRBJ2-3, with TRBD2 matching 13 bases. The length of the CDR3 is 16 residues. Germline V lookup: CDR1 LGHDT, CDR2 YNNKEL (reference sequence). V gave up 5 bases and J gave up 4 bases; unmatched junction bases: 6. CDR3 sequence reads: CASSWTSGSQPDTQYF. CDR3 nucleotide sequence: TGTGCCAGCAGCTGGACTAGCGGGAGTCAACCAGATACGCAGTATTTT.

The rearrangement uses TRBV2 and TRBJ1-5; the D is unclear. Germline loops: CDR1 SNHLY, CDR2 FYNNEI. V was pared by 5 bases and J by 2 bases, with 13 bases between. CDR3 length: 15 residues. CDR3 in DNA: TGTGCCAGCAGTTTCGACCGCCCGGGCAATCAGCCCCAGCATTTT. Its translation: CASSFDRPGNQPQHF.

This clonotype was seen only a few times. V usage is TRBV4-2 and J usage is TRBJ2-7, with TRBD2 matching over 10 bases. J lost 0 bases, V lost 2 bases, and 4 bases had no gene match. The germline V gene encodes CDR1 LGHNA and CDR2 YNFKEQ. This CDR3 comprises 16 residues. For the CDR3, the DNA is TGTGCCAGCAGCCAAATTGGGACTAGCGCCTCCTACGAGCAGTACTTC. Translation: CASSQIGTSASYEQYF.

This clonotype occurred many times. The chain recombines TRBV20-1 with TRBJ2-7; perhaps TRBD2 as D (6 bases). From germline, CDR1 is DFQATT and CDR2 SNEGSKA (reference sequence). The CDR3 contains 12 residues. The V end lost 2 bases, the J end lost 4 bases, and 9 bases lay between the germline ends. Here the CDR3 reads CSARRGRYEQYF. The CDR3 DNA reads as TGCAGTGCTAGAAGAGGGAGGTACGAGCAGTACTTC.

This clonotype has more than one count but fewer than ten. The chain joins TRBV20-1 to TRBJ2-2, with D uncertain. This CDR3 comprises 14 residues. Per the germline V gene, CDR1 is DFQATT and CDR2 is SNEGSKA (reference sequence). Trimming left V 1 base short and J 3 bases short, with 9 bases between. In DNA form, the CDR3 reads TGCAGTGCTAGAGCCCCGACTGACACCGGGGAGCTGTTTTTT. This translates into CSARAPTDTGELFF.

This clonotype was counted at least ten times. The J gene is TRBJ2-7, the V gene TRBV27, with TRBD2 as a possible D gene (5 bases). Germline V CDR1 and CDR2: MNHEY, SMNVEV (reference sequence). Trimming shortened V by 3 bases and J by 4 bases, and 10 bases separated the two germline ends. This CDR3 has 13 amino acids. The CDR3 protein is CASSFGEDYEQYF. The CDR3 DNA follows: TGTGCCAGCAGTTTCGGGGAAGATTACGAGCAGTACTTC.

The V call is TRBV5-1, the J call TRBJ2-1; TRBD2 matches 11 bases. The junction had 9 bases not matched to a gene; V was cut back by 6 bases and J by 7 bases. The germline V gene encodes CDR1 SGHRS and CDR2 YFSETQ. This CDR3 spans 15 amino acids. In DNA, the CDR3 is TGCGCCAGCACACCACTAGCGGGAGCCGGGAATGAGCAGTTCTTC. Protein product: CASTPLAGAGNEQFF.